The T cell receptor beta chain under discussion was sequenced for a study of patients and donors after allogeneic stem cell transplantation. This clonotype was seen at least ten times. CDR3 length: 14 amino acids. Looked up from germline, CDR1 is MNHEY and CDR2 is SVGAGI. V was trimmed by 6 bases and J by 4 bases, leaving 15 bases between them. TCRdb reprocessed the RT-PCR reads via MiXCR and lists one record per CDR3 protein. The data show fewer than 25,000 distinct CDR3 sequences, with around 28% seen just once and around 45% held by the top ten. The V call is TRBV6-5, the J call TRBJ1-2, with no clear D. Sequenced input: blood, either unsorted or a sorted T cell fraction (not recorded which). This receptor was taken from a human donor who was either an allogeneic HSCT recipient or a stem cell or donor lymphocyte infusion donor (not recorded which). It is not recorded whose cells these are; they may come from a transplant donor. The CDR3 region is CASSTSRASYGYTF. Here the CDR3 DNA reads TGTGCCAGCAGCACTTCGAGGGCAAGCTATGGCTACACCTTC.